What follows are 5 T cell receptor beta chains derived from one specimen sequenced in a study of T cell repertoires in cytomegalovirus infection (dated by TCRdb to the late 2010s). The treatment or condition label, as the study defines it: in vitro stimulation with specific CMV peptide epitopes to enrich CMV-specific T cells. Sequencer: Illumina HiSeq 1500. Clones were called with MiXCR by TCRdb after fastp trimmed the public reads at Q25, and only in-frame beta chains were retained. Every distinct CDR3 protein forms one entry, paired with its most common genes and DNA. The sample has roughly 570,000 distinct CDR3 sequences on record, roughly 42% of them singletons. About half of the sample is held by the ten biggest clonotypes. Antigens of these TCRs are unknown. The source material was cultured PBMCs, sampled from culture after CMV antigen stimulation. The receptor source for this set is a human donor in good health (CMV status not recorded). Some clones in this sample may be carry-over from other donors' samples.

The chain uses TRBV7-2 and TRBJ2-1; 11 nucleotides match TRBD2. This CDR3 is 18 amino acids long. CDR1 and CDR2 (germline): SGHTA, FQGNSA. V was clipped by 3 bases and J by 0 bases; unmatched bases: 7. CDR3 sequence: CASSFASGGPTSYNEQFF. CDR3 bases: TGTGCCAGCAGCTTTGCTAGCGGGGGGCCGACCTCCTACAATGAGCAGTTCTTC.

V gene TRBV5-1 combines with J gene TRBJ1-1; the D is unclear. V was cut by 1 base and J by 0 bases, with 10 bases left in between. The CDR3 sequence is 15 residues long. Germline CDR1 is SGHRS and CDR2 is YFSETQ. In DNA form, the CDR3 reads TGCGCCAGCAGCTTGATGACATCAATGAACACTGAAGCTTTCTTT. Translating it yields CASSLMTSMNTEAFF. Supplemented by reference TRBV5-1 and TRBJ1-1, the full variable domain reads KAGVTQTPRYLIKTRGQQVTLSCSPISGHRSVSWYQQTPGQGLQFLFEYFSETQRNKGNFPGRFSGRQFSNSRSEMNVSTLELGDSALYLCASSLMTSMNTEAFFGQGTRLTVV.

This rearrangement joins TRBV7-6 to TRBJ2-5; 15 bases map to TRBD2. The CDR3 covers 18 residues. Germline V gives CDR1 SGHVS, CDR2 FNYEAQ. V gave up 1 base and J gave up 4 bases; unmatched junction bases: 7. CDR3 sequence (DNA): TGTGCCAGCAGCTTAGGGAGGCGGGGACTAGCGGGAGGAGAGACCCAGTACTTC. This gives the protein CASSLGRRGLAGGETQYF.

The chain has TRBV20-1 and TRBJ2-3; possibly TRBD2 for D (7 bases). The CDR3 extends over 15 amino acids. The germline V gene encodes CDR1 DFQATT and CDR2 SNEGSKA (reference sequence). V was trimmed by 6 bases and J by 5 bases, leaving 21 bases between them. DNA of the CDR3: TGCAGTGCAACCCCGGGGGGCAGGGTGGGAGATACGCAGTATTTT. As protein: CSATPGGRVGDTQYF.

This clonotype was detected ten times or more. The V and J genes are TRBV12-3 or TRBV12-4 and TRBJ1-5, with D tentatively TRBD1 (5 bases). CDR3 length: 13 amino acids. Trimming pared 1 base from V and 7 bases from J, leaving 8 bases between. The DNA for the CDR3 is TGTGCCAGCAGTTTAGGCAGGGTACAGCCCCAGCATTTT. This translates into CASSLGRVQPQHF.